The following is a T cell receptor beta chain sequence with its context. The antigen it binds to is not known. Qualities for individual bases were not recorded, and no much larger clone is one base off. The immunoSEQ multiplex PCR assay was used to generate TCR libraries, with TCR-beta and/or TCR-alpha/delta assays applied to each sample. The amplified TCR libraries were sequenced using the Illumina high-throughput platform. Processing in the source paper ran as follows. Clustering and dimensionality reduction were performed using pairwise TCRdist distances among GMM-specific receptors from ex vivo sorted or in vitro expanded T cells. Each clinical repertoire was scored by mean NN-distance, the average TCRdist to the nearest 10% of tetramer-positive reference sequences. GEM TCR motif frequency was computed as the fraction of unique TCRs matching known GEM sequences by V/J usage and CDR3 length. Active tuberculosis was classified by linear discriminant analysis with leave-one-out cross-validation, implemented in scikit-learn. Held by TCRdb, this immuneACCESS table contains in-frame sequences only and omits some clones. Under half of the omission traces to an unresolved V gene where checked; the cause of the rest is unknown. V, J and clone size reflect that table, while D and trimming were determined from the DNA. In all, the sample holds more than 20,000 clones, and under 85% of those were seen once. The top ten clonotypes cover more than 13% of the sample.

The data belong to a study of T cells in tuberculosis (dated by TCRdb to the late 2010s). As for the study more broadly: To characterize T cells specific for the mycobacterial lipid antigen glucose monomycolate (GMM), the study used CD1B tetramers together with high-throughput TCR immunosequencing. IGRA-negative adolescents, IGRA-positive adolescents with latent tuberculosis and adults with active tuberculosis, about 9 per group, were compared in a South African clinical cohort. PBMC from active tuberculosis patients were archived either before standard anti-tuberculosis treatment began or within 7 days of the start of that treatment.

The time point label on this specimen signifies: new active TB diagnosis, blood taken before or within 7 days of starting treatment. The patients with active tuberculosis were newly diagnosed, HIV-seronegative South African adults aged 18 years or older. Confirmation of active tuberculosis was obtained by positive sputum smear microscopy and/or positive M. tuberculosis culture. Unsorted cryopreserved PBMC were immunosequenced, covering on average about 100,000 T cells per clinical donor. On the study overall, not on this receptor specifically: Active tuberculosis TCR-alpha repertoires showed smaller mean NN-distances to GMM-specific TCRs than IGRA-negative controls, suggesting clonal expansion of these TCRs. Clinical samples were selected based on which cryopreserved specimens were available, and the active tuberculosis cases were adults whereas the controls were adolescents. Using GEM motif frequencies, a classifier achieved 70% accuracy, whereas a classifier built on the diverse GMM-specific repertoire got to 87% accuracy (AUROC more than 0.85). The smaller NN-distances were partly driven by shorter CDR3-alpha lengths in active tuberculosis patients, and the difference for TCR-beta did not reach statistical significance.

The sequencing used PBMCs, collected at tuberculosis diagnosis. This clonotype was obtained from an adult with tuberculosis.

The bases read TGCAGTGCTAGTTCGGGTGTGACGCAGTATTTT. Its protein is CSASSGVTQYF. The chain couples TRBV20-1 to TRBJ2-3; too little of a D gene remains to name it. CDR1 and CDR2, looked up from the germline V gene (reference sequence), are DFQATT and SNEGSKA. Including the terminal cysteine and phenylalanine, the CDR3 comprises 11 residues. Only the CDR3 region is kept as DNA, spanning 33 bases read in frame from base 1. V loses 3 bases, J loses 9 bases, and the germline ends lie 10 bases apart.